The TCR beta chain described here comes from a study of T cell repertoires in cytomegalovirus infection. As for the study in general: Indicated by public TCR beta signatures were CMV infection and matching HLA type.

Germline-derived CDR1 and CDR2 are SGHVS and FNYEAQ. The germline V and J ends were trimmed by 6 bases and 8 bases, with 20 bases remaining between them. The CDR3 runs 15 residues. This clonotype was detected only a few times. What it binds is not known. TCRdb reanalysed the reads using MiXCR and keeps one entry per CDR3 protein. Found here are 830,000 or so distinct CDR3 sequences, approximately 32% of them singletons; the top ten hold about an eighth. Study-level points and caveats: Cumulative public TCR beta family frequency identified carriers of CMV plus the relevant HLA. The study found HLA-C-restricted CMV-specific TCR beta clonotypes dominating the ex vivo response.

The sample in question was cultured CD8+ T cells from PBMCs, obtained from culture after CMV antigen stimulation. V and J are TRBV7-6 and TRBJ2-1; TRBD1 or TRBD2 may be the D gene (6 bases each). The sequence was collected from a human donor in good health (CMV status not recorded). Some clones in this sample may be carry-over from other donors' samples. CDR3 bases: TGTGCCAGCAGTCTCGAGGGGGGTTTGATGCATGAGCAGTTCTTC. Protein: CASSLEGGLMHEQFF.